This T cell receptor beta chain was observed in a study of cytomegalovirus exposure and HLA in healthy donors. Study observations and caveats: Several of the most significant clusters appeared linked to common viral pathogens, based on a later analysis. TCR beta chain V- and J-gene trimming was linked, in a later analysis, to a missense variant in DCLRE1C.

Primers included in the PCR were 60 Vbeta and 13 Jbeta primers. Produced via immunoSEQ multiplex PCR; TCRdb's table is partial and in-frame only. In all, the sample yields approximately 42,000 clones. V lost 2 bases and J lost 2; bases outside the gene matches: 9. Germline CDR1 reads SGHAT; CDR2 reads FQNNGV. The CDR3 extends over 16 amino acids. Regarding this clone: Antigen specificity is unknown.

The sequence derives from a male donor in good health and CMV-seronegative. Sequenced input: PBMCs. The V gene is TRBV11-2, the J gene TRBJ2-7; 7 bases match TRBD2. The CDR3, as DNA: TGTGCCAGCAGCTTAAGTTTCCTAGCGGTTACCTACGAGCAGTACTTC. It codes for CASSLSFLAVTYEQYF.